The clone carrying this T cell receptor beta chain has at least ten counts. No antigen is known for it. The data derive from a study of CD8 T cells in ankylosing spondylitis. Study-wide findings and caveats: Matched ankylosing spondylitis synovial fluid reportedly showed significant enrichment of disease-linked clones. Within ankylosing spondylitis blood, a TCR beta motif made up of several highly homologous variants appeared to be characteristic. Earlier literature documents some of the motif variants in reactive arthritis synovial fluid and blood. Clones linked to the disease showed a CD8+ phenotype. They occurred at relatively low frequencies in peripheral blood.

V was cut by 1 base and J by 0 bases, with 0 bases left in between. CDR3 size: 13 residues. From germline, CDR1 is LGHNT and CDR2 FRNRAP. 5'-RACE, quantitative and with molecular barcodes, yielded the TCR beta libraries. TCRdb re-analysed the 5' RACE reads in MiXCR, keeping a single row per CDR3 protein. Among 220,000 or so distinct CDR3 sequences listed, around 18% were seen once. The sequenced sample was blood, either unsorted or a sorted T cell fraction (not recorded which). The chain recombines TRBV12-5 with TRBJ2-2; D call uncertain. This receptor was identified in a male donor with ankylosing spondylitis. As DNA, the CDR3 is TGTGCTAGTGGTTTGGCGAACACCGGGGAGCTGTTTTTT. Translating it yields CASGLANTGELFF.